This T cell receptor beta chain appears in the sequencing data of a study of cytomegalovirus exposure and HLA in healthy donors. Study-wide findings and caveats: Rare sequences made up most TCRs, while some public TCRs were found in many donors.

Germline assignment: CDR1 PRHDT and CDR2 FYEKMQ (reference sequence). This CDR3 region has 17 residues. With V trimmed by 5 bases and J by 0 bases, 11 bases remained unmatched. This clone was observed a few times. Its cognate antigen is unknown. Vbeta (60) and Jbeta (13) primers were used in the PCR. Clones were sequenced by immunoSEQ multiplex PCR, and TCRdb holds only the in-frame ones, with some missing. The sample shows 170,000 or so clones, around four fifths of them seen only once. The chain couples TRBV13 to TRBJ2-7; 9 bases are shared with TRBD1. This receptor was identified in a woman aged 25-40 years in good health and CMV-seropositive. Sample: PBMCs. The CDR3 region has the DNA TGTGCCAGCAGCGTCTGGGGACAGGGTCCCTCCTCCTACGAGCAGTACTTC. Translated, it gives CASSVWGQGPSSYEQYF.